The rows below give T cell receptor beta chains drawn from one sample of a study of blood T cells in healthy people across ages. MiXCR, run by TCRdb on the 5' RACE reads, gives a single entry per CDR3 protein. The sample holds roughly 1,100,000 distinct CDR3 sequences, about 23% seen once. The same data also contributed to another study, on T cells of mothers and their children.

The sample comprised blood. These receptors were collected from a girl aged 2 to 10 in good health. Both conserved end residues are part of each CDR3. The D gene is left open where the match is weak. Rows may omit the clone size; those that give it use once, few, many or a size class.

clone size: few
J gene: TRBJ1-1
D gene: NA
V gene: TRBV28
CDR3 protein: CASSLTPGTLNTEAFF
CDR3 DNA: TGTGCCAGCAGTTTAACCCCTGGGACATTGAACACTGAAGCTTTCTTT

clone size: NA
J gene: TRBJ1-1
D gene: TRBD1
V gene: TRBV6-1
CDR3 protein: CASSDPGQLDTEAFF
CDR3 DNA: TGTGCCAGCAGTGATCCGGGACAGTTAGACACTGAAGCTTTCTTT

clone size: few
J gene: TRBJ2-1
D gene: TRBD2
V gene: TRBV29-1
CDR3 protein: CSVPGGAGEWGNEQFF
CDR3 DNA: TGCAGCGTTCCCGGCGGCGCGGGAGAGTGGGGCAATGAGCAGTTCTTC

clone size: few
J gene: TRBJ1-4
D gene: NA
V gene: TRBV18
CDR3 protein: CASSPGGITEEKPFF
CDR3 DNA: TGTGCCAGCTCACCAGGGGGGATAACCGAGGAAAAACCGTTTTTT

clone size: NA
J gene: TRBJ2-5
D gene: NA
V gene: TRBV28
CDR3 protein: CASSSKGITYQETQYF
CDR3 DNA: TGTGCCAGCAGTTCAAAGGGTATAACGTACCAAGAGACCCAGTACTTC

clone size: few
J gene: TRBJ2-3
D gene: NA
V gene: TRBV5-1
CDR3 protein: CASSRTTTDTDTQYF
CDR3 DNA: TGCGCCAGCAGCCGGACCACGACTGACACAGATACGCAGTATTTT

clone size: NA
J gene: TRBJ1-1
D gene: NA
V gene: TRBV19
CDR3 protein: CASSIPTAEAFF
CDR3 DNA: TGTGCCAGTAGTATCCCAACAGCTGAAGCTTTCTTT

clone size: NA
J gene: TRBJ2-3
D gene: NA
V gene: TRBV12-3/TRBV12-4
CDR3 protein: CASSYLDGADAQYF
CDR3 DNA: TGTGCCAGCAGCTACTTAGATGGAGCAGATGCGCAATATTTT

clone size: NA
J gene: TRBJ2-1
D gene: NA
V gene: TRBV7-2
CDR3 protein: CASSFILGDNEQFF
CDR3 DNA: TGTGCCAGCAGCTTTATTTTAGGGGACAATGAGCAGTTCTTC

clone size: NA
J gene: TRBJ2-7
D gene: NA
V gene: TRBV6-6
CDR3 protein: CASSTGPETPGNEQYF
CDR3 DNA: TGTGCCAGCAGTACGGGGCCGGAGACCCCAGGGAACGAGCAGTACTTC

clone size: NA
J gene: TRBJ2-1
D gene: TRBD1
V gene: TRBV24-1
CDR3 protein: CATSGVGEGQGLWEQFF
CDR3 DNA: TGTGCCACCAGTGGGGTAGGTGAGGGACAGGGTCTGTGGGAGCAGTTCTTC

clone size: NA
J gene: TRBJ2-5
D gene: TRBD1
V gene: TRBV7-9
CDR3 protein: CASSLGTPTGGETQYF
CDR3 DNA: TGTGCCAGCAGCTTAGGAACACCTACAGGGGGAGAGACCCAGTACTTC

clone size: once
J gene: TRBJ2-5
D gene: NA
V gene: TRBV6-5
CDR3 protein: CASTVGGFQETQYF
CDR3 DNA: TGTGCCAGCACAGTCGGCGGATTCCAAGAGACCCAGTACTTC

clone size: NA
J gene: TRBJ2-1
D gene: NA
V gene: TRBV11-2
CDR3 protein: CASSSVMEYNEQFF
CDR3 DNA: TGTGCCAGCAGCTCCGTCATGGAGTACAATGAGCAGTTCTTC

clone size: few
J gene: TRBJ2-7
D gene: TRBD1
V gene: TRBV7-2
CDR3 protein: CASSLSWGQKYEQYF
CDR3 DNA: TGTGCCAGCAGCTTAAGTTGGGGACAGAAGTACGAGCAGTACTTC

clone size: few
J gene: TRBJ1-1
D gene: TRBD1
V gene: TRBV29-1
CDR3 protein: CSVEARGRNTEAFF
CDR3 DNA: TGCAGCGTTGAAGCCAGGGGGAGGAACACTGAAGCTTTCTTT

clone size: few
J gene: TRBJ2-4
D gene: TRBD1
V gene: TRBV7-8
CDR3 protein: CASTQGQGIHIQYF
CDR3 DNA: TGTGCCAGCACCCAGGGACAGGGGATACACATTCAGTACTTC

clone size: NA
J gene: TRBJ1-6
D gene: NA
V gene: TRBV7-9
CDR3 protein: CASSLSTARSPLHF
CDR3 DNA: TGTGCCAGCAGCTTATCAACAGCTCGCTCACCCCTCCACTTT

clone size: NA
J gene: TRBJ2-7
D gene: TRBD2
V gene: TRBV20-1
CDR3 protein: CSARDLWTSGRNKDEQYF
CDR3 DNA: TGCAGTGCTAGAGATCTGTGGACTAGCGGGAGGAACAAGGACGAGCAGTACTTC

clone size: few
J gene: TRBJ2-5
D gene: NA
V gene: TRBV6-1
CDR3 protein: CASSEAVTGKNLQETQYF
CDR3 DNA: TGTGCCAGCAGTGAAGCTGTAACAGGCAAAAATCTTCAAGAGACCCAGTACTTC

clone size: few
J gene: TRBJ2-5
D gene: NA
V gene: TRBV29-1
CDR3 protein: CSVHSGTLNPQETQYF
CDR3 DNA: TGCAGCGTCCATTCCGGGACTCTAAACCCCCAAGAGACCCAGTACTTC

clone size: NA
J gene: TRBJ2-5
D gene: NA
V gene: TRBV29-1
CDR3 protein: CSVAGDETQYF
CDR3 DNA: TGCAGCGTTGCAGGGGACGAGACCCAGTACTTC

clone size: many
J gene: TRBJ2-7
D gene: TRBD2
V gene: TRBV7-9
CDR3 protein: CASSSTSGRHEQYF
CDR3 DNA: TGTGCCAGCAGCTCAACTAGCGGGAGGCACGAGCAGTACTTC

clone size: NA
J gene: TRBJ2-1
D gene: NA
V gene: TRBV29-1
CDR3 protein: CSVHQSSYNEQFF
CDR3 DNA: TGCAGCGTACACCAAAGCTCCTACAATGAGCAGTTCTTC

clone size: NA
J gene: TRBJ1-5
D gene: NA
V gene: TRBV4-1
CDR3 protein: CASRGPDPYQPQHF
CDR3 DNA: TGCGCCAGCAGAGGGCCAGACCCTTATCAGCCCCAGCATTTT

clone size: NA
J gene: TRBJ1-2
D gene: NA
V gene: TRBV7-2
CDR3 protein: CASSLRGREGYGYTF
CDR3 DNA: TGTGCCAGCAGCTTACGCGGCAGGGAGGGTTATGGCTACACCTTC